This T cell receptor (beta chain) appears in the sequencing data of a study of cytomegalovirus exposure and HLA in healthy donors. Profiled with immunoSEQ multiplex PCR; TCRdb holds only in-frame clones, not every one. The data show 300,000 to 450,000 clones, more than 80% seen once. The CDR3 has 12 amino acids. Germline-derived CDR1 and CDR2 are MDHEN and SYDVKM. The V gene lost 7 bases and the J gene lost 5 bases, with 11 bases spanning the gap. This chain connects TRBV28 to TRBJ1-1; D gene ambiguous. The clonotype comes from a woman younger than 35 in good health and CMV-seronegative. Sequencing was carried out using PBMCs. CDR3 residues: CASKVPGTEAFF. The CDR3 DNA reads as TGTGCCAGCAAGGTGCCCGGGACTGAAGCTTTCTTT.